The clone carrying this T cell receptor beta chain was seen at least ten times. This record belongs to a study of neurological immune-mediated disorders. TCRdb fed the 5' RACE reads into MiXCR, producing one record per CDR3 protein. Here the sample spans 55,000 to 65,000 distinct CDR3 sequences, about 3.5% being singletons. Trimming took 3 bases from V and 1 from J, leaving 9 bases between them. The CDR3 spans 13 residues. Looked up from germline, CDR1 is DFQATT and CDR2 is SNEGSKA (reference sequence). The source of this sequence is a woman aged 45 to 65 with multiple sclerosis. Sequenced: PBMCs. This rearrangement joins TRBV20-1 to TRBJ1-1; D call uncertain. This CDR3 is CSARWTENTEAFF. The CDR3 coding sequence is TGCAGTGCTAGGTGGACTGAGAACACTGAAGCTTTCTTT.